These T cell receptor beta chains were read from a single sample in a study of shared clonotypes between healthy human individuals. The protocol was immunoSEQ multiplex PCR, while the TCRdb copy is restricted to in-frame clones and leaves out a portion. The sample carries hundreds of thousands of clones, about 80% recorded once. The sequencing sample was made of memory CD4+ T cells sorted from blood. The receptors were gathered from a woman under 40 in good health. The CDR3 runs from the conserved cysteine through the conserved F or W.

TRBJ2-1 TRBV2 CASSVNSQGAWNEQFF
TRBJ2-5 TRBV28 CASSLNLRTQYF
TRBJ2-3 TRBV19 CASSIGSGTDTQYF
TRBJ2-1 TRBV7-2 CASGPSVLAGSNEQFF
TRBJ2-7 TRBV28 CASSVQGFHEQYF
TRBJ2-2 TRBV5-1 CASSPSAGGTGELFF
TRBJ1-1 TRBV6-6 CASSYSEGTAFF
TRBJ1-1 TRBV11-2 CASSRGLNLMNTEAFF
TRBJ2-7 TRBV5-6 CASSLVVGTGAPSQYF
TRBJ1-1 TRBV30 CAFKRVRNTEAFF
TRBJ1-2 TRBV19 CASRTAYGYTF
TRBJ2-3 TRBV19 CASSIQSGWGSADTQYF
TRBJ2-5 TRBV7-9 CASSFPAGLAGPQETQYF
TRBJ1-3 TRBV14 CASSKSYRASGNTIYF
TRBJ2-1 TRBV10-1 CASSEYVRSDEQFF
TRBJ2-1 TRBV30 CAWSVPPSGTSGYNEQFF
TRBJ2-1 TRBV7-9 CASRIAGDAVYNEQFF
TRBJ2-7 TRBV2 CASSGQGATYEQYF
TRBJ2-2 TRBV30 CAWWGWATGELFF
TRBJ2-7 TRBV15 CATSRARGEQYF
TRBJ2-2 TRBV27 CASSSNRVPTGELFF
TRBJ2-1 TRBV29-1 CSVESGLTGRINNEQFF
TRBJ2-3 TRBV6-1 CASSDYAGPLTDTQYF
TRBJ1-5 TRBV15 CATSRAGTSPQHF
TRBJ1-2 TRBV28 CASSFSKNGYTF
TRBJ2-1 TRBV7-3 CASSLGGVYNEQFF
TRBJ1-4 TRBV28 CASSFRANEKLFF
TRBJ2-6 TRBV10-3 CAISESPPGANVLTF
TRBJ1-2 TRBV6-5 CASSYSDRGIYGYTF
TRBJ2-3 TRBV7-3 CASSLAAGPDTQYF
TRBJ2-5 TRBV4-1 CASSQARPNGETQYF
TRBJ2-1 TRBV5-6 CASGMGGRVSFF
TRBJ2-3 TRBV5-1 CASSRTSGGSTDTQYF
TRBJ2-3 TRBV18 CASSLQLSSSTDTQYF